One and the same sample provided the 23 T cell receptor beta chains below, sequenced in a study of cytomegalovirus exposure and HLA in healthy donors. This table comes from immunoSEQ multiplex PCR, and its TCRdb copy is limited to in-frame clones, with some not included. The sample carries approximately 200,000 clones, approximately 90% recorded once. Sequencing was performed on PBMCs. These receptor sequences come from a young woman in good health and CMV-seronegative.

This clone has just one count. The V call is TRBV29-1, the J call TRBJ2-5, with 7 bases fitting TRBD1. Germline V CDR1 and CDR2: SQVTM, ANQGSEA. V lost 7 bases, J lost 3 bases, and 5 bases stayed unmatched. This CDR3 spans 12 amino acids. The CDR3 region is CSAGQKKETQYF. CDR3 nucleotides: TGCAGCGCGGGACAGAAGAAAGAGACCCAGTACTTC.

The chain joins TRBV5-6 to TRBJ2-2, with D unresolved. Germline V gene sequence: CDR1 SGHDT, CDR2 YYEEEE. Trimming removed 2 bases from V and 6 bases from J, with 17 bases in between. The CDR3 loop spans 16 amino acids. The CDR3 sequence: CASSFRQAFLSGELFF. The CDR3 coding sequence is TGTGCCAGCAGCTTTAGGCAGGCGTTCCTATCCGGGGAGCTGTTTTTT. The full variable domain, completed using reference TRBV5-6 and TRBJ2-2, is DAGVTQSPTHLIKTRGQQVTLRCSPKSGHDTVSWYQQALGQGPQFIFQYYEEEERQRGNFPDRFSGHQFPNYSSELNVNALLLGDSALYLCASSFRQAFLSGELFFGEGSRLTVL.

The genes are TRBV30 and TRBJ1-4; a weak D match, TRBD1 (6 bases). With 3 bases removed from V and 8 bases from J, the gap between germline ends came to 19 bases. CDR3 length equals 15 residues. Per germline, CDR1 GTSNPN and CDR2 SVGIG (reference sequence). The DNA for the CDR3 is TGTGCCTGGAGCCCTTCGCAGGGGTTGGGGGAAAAACTGTTTTTT. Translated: CAWSPSQGLGEKLFF.

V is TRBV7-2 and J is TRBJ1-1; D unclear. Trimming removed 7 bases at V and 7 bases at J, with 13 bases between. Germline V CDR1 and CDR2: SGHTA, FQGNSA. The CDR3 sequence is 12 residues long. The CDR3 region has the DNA TGTGCCAGCAACTTGAGTACCCGTGAAGCTTTCTTT. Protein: CASNLSTREAFF.

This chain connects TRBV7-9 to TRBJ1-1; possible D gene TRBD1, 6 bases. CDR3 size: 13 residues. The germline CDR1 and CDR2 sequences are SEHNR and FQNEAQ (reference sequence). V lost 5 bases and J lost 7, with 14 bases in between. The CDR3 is CASSDLDRNEAFF. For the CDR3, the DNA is TGTGCCAGCAGCGACCTAGACAGGAATGAAGCTTTCTTT.

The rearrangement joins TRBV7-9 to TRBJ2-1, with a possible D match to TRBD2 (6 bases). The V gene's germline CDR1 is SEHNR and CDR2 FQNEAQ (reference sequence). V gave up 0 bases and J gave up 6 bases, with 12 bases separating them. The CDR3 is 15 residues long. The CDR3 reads CASSLAGGNGNEQFF. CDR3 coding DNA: TGTGCCAGCAGCTTAGCGGGAGGAAATGGCAATGAGCAGTTCTTC.

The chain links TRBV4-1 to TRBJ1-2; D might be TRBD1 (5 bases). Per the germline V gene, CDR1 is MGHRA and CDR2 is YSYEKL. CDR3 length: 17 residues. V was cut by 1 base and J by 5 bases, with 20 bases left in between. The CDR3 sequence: CASSQVRGGTREYGYTF. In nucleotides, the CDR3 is TGCGCCAGCAGCCAAGTTAGAGGCGGGACCAGGGAATATGGCTACACCTTC.

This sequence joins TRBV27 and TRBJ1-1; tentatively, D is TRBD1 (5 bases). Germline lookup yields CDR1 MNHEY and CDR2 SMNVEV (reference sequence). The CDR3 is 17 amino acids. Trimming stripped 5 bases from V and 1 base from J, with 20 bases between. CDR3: CASSPPLRQPGNTEAFF. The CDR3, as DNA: TGTGCCAGCAGTCCTCCCCTCCGACAGCCGGGGAACACTGAAGCTTTCTTT.

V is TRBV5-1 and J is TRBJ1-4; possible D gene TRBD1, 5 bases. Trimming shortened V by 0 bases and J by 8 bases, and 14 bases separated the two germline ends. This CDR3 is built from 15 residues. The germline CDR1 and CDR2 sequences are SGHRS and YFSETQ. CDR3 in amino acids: CASSLAVRAREKLFF. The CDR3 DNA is TGCGCCAGCAGCTTGGCCGTCAGGGCGAGGGAAAAACTGTTTTTT.

In DNA form, the CDR3 reads TGTGCCAGCAGTGAAGGAGTCCGAGGGAACTATGGCTACACCTTC. This gives the protein CASSEGVRGNYGYTF. This chain connects TRBV2 to TRBJ1-2; D is unresolved. V gave up 1 base and J gave up 2 bases, with 11 bases separating them. The CDR3 runs to 15 residues. CDR1 is SNHLY and CDR2 is FYNNEI in the germline V gene.

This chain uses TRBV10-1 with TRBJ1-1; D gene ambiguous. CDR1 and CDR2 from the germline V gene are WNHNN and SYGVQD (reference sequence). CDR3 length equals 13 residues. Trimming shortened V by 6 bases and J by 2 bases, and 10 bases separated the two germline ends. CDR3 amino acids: CASRAGSNTEAFF. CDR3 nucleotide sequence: TGCGCCAGCAGGGCGGGGTCCAACACTGAAGCTTTCTTT.

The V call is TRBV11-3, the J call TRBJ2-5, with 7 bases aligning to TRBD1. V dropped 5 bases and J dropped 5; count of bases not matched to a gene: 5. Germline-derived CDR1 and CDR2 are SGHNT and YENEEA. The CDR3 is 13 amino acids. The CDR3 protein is CASSDRARETQYF. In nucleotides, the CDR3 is TGTGCCAGCAGCGACAGGGCACGGGAGACCCAGTACTTC.

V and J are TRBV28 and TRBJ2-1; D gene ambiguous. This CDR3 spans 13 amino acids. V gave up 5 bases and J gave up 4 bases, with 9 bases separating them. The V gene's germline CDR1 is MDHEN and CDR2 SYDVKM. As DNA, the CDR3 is TGTGCCAGCAGTGCACCCGGGTACAATGAGCAGTTCTTC. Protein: CASSAPGYNEQFF.

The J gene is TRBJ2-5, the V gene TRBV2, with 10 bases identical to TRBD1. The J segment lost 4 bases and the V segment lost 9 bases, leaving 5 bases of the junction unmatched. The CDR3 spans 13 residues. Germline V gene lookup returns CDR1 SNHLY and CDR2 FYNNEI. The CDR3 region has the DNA TGTGCCAGAGACAGGGGGCAAAGAGAGACCCAGTACTTC. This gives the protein CARDRGQRETQYF.

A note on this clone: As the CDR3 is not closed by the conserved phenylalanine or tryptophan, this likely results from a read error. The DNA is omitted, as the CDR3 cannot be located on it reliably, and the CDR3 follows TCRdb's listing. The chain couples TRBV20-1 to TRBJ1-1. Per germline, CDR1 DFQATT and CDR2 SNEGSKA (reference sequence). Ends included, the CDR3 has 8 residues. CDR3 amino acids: CSARDGEA.

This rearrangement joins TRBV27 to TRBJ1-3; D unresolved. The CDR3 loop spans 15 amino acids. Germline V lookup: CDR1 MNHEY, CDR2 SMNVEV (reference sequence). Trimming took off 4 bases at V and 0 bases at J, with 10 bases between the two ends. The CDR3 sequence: CASSSRRASGNTIYF. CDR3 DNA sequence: TGTGCCAGCAGTTCCAGGCGGGCCTCTGGAAACACCATATATTTT.

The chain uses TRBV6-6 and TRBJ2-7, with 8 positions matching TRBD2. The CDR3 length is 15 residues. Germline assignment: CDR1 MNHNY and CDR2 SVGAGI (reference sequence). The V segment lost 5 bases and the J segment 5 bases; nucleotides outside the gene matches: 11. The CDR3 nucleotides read TGTGCCAGCAGTCGCCCGGGACTAGGAGTCGACGAGCAGTACTTC. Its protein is CASSRPGLGVDEQYF.

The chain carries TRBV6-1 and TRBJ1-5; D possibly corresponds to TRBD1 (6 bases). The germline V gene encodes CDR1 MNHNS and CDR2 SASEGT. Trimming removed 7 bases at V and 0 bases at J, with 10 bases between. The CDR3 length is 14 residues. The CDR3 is CASKGEFSNQPQHF. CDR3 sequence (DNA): TGTGCCAGCAAGGGGGAATTTAGCAATCAGCCCCAGCATTTT.

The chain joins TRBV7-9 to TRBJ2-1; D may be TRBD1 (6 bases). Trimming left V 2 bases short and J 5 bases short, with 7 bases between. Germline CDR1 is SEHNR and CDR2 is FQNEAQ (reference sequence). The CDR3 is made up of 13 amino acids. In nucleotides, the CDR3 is TGTGCCAGCAGCTTAAAGGGGGACAATGAGCAGTTCTTC. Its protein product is CASSLKGDNEQFF.

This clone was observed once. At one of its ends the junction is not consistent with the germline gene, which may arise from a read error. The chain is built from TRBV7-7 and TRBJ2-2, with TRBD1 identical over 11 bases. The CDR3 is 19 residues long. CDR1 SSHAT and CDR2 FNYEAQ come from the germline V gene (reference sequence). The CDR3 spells CASSLEGTGGFDGTGELFF. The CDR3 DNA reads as TGTGCTAGCAGCTTAGAAGGGACAGGGGGATTTGACGGCACCGGGGAGCTGTTTTTT.

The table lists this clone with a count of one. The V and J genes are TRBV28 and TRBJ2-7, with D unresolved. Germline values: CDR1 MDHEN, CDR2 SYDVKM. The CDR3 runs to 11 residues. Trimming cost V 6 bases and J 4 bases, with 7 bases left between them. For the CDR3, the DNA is TGTGCCAGCAGCCGAACATACGAGCAGTACTTC. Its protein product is CASSRTYEQYF.

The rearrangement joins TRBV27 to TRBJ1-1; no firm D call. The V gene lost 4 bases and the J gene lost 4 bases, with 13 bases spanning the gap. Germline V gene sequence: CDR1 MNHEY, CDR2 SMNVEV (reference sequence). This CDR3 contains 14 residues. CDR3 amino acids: CASSSTGSATEAFF. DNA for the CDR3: TGTGCCAGCAGTTCGACCGGGTCTGCCACTGAAGCTTTCTTT.

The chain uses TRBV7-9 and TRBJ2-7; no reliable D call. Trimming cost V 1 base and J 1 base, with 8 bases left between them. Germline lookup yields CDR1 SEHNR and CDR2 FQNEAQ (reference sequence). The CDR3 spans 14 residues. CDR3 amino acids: CASSLVGESYEQYF. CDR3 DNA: TGTGCCAGCAGCTTAGTTGGTGAGTCCTACGAGCAGTACTTC.